Presented here are 30 T cell receptor beta chains from one specimen sequenced in a study of cytotoxic CD8 clonotypes in ibrutinib-treated CLL. The data were produced by immunoSEQ multiplex PCR, yet TCRdb's version contains in-frame clones alone and is incomplete. Of fewer than 55,000 clones listed, 45% to 60% are singletons. Sequenced here: PBMCs, sampled after 24 months of ibrutinib treatment. These TCRs come from a human donor with chronic lymphocytic leukemia.

This clone was seen just once. V usage is TRBV6-5 and J usage is TRBJ2-3; D is undetermined. There are 12 residues in the CDR3. The V and J ends lost 6 bases and 0 bases respectively, with 4 bases between them. The germline V gene has CDR1 MNHEY and CDR2 SVGAGI. The CDR3, as DNA: TGTGCCAGCAGCGATAGCACAGATACGCAGTATTTT. Residues: CASSDSTDTQYF.

V is TRBV27 and J is TRBJ2-1; either TRBD1 or TRBD2 may fit D (6 bases each). Germline values: CDR1 MNHEY, CDR2 SMNVEV (reference sequence). The CDR3 consists of 14 residues. V was shortened by 8 bases and J by 3 bases, with 14 bases between the two germline ends. The DNA of the CDR3 is TGTGCCAGCCAGGGGCGGGGCGGCTACAATGAGCAGTTCTTC. It translates to CASQGRGGYNEQFF.

This clone has more than one count but fewer than ten. The chain carries TRBV7-9 and TRBJ1-1; D possibly corresponds to TRBD1 (5 bases). The CDR3 runs to 15 residues. V was shortened by 5 bases and J by 4 bases, with 17 bases between the two germline ends. Germline V lookup: CDR1 SEHNR, CDR2 FQNEAQ (reference sequence). Here the CDR3 DNA reads TGTGCCAGCAGCCGACGGGGGGGTTCTGGCACTGAAGCTTTCTTT. Residues: CASSRRGGSGTEAFF.

The gene calls are TRBV4-1 and TRBJ1-4; D may be TRBD1 (6 bases). CDR1 MGHRA and CDR2 YSYEKL come from the germline V gene. CDR3 length: 15 residues. Trimming removed 7 bases at V and 7 bases at J, with 19 bases between. The CDR3 loop reads CASTQTQGNFEKLFF. DNA for the CDR3: TGCGCCAGCACTCAAACACAGGGAAATTTTGAAAAACTGTTTTTT.

This clone has only one observation. This chain joins TRBV5-4 and TRBJ2-2; possible D gene TRBD1, 5 bases. This CDR3 is built from 15 residues. V lost 0 bases and J lost 2, with 8 bases in between. CDR1 SGHNT and CDR2 YYREEE come from the germline V gene (reference sequence). CDR3 protein: CASSLEGFNTGELFF. CDR3 in DNA: TGTGCCAGCAGCTTGGAGGGGTTCAACACCGGGGAGCTGTTTTTT.

The chain couples TRBV2 to TRBJ1-1, with D possibly TRBD1 on 5 matching bases. Germline V lookup: CDR1 SNHLY, CDR2 FYNNEI. Trimming pared 8 bases from V and 0 bases from J, leaving 10 bases between. This CDR3 region has 13 residues. The CDR3 bases are TGTGCCAGCCTACAGGACATGAACACTGAAGCTTTCTTT. It yields the protein CASLQDMNTEAFF.

Only a few counts were recorded for this clone. The rearrangement joins TRBV29-1 to TRBJ2-3; the D call may be TRBD1 or TRBD2 (5 bases each). CDR3 length equals 11 residues. CDR1 and CDR2 (germline): SQVTM, ANQGSEA. The V gene lost 8 bases and the J gene lost 5 bases, with 11 bases spanning the gap. The CDR3 loop is CSHPRGDTQYF. CDR3 DNA: TGCAGCCATCCGAGGGGAGATACGCAGTATTTT.

This sequence joins TRBV19 and TRBJ2-3; 9 bases are a match to TRBD1. With V trimmed by 10 bases and J by 0 bases, 5 bases remained unmatched. Germline V gene lookup returns CDR1 LNHDA and CDR2 SQIVND (reference sequence). This CDR3 is 14 amino acids long. Here the CDR3 reads CATQTGGSTDTQYF. DNA of the CDR3: TGTGCCACCCAGACAGGGGGAAGCACAGATACGCAGTATTTT.

CDR3 in DNA: TGTGCAAGTCGCGCTGTGACAGAGAACTATGGCTACACCTTC. It encodes CASRAVTENYGYTF. V and J are TRBV12-2 and TRBJ1-2; the table calls TRBD1, which could not be checked here. TRBV12-2 is a pseudogene locus. The CDR3 spans 14 residues.

V and J are TRBV14 and TRBJ2-7; D call uncertain. Trimming pared 0 bases from V and 6 bases from J, leaving 9 bases between. Germline-derived CDR1 and CDR2 are SGHDN and FVKESK. CDR3 length: 13 residues. The CDR3 DNA reads as TGTGCCAGCAGCCAAGACAGGCTGAGCGAGCAGTACTTC. This encodes CASSQDRLSEQYF.

The chain combines TRBV7-9 with TRBJ1-2; D is unresolved. Deletions cut 8 bases from V and 6 bases from J, with 10 bases between. This CDR3 has 11 amino acids. Germline lookup yields CDR1 SEHNR and CDR2 FQNEAQ (reference sequence). The CDR3 DNA is TGTGCCAGCCCGATTTGGGATGGCTACACCTTC. This encodes CASPIWDGYTF. Supplemented by reference TRBV7-9 and TRBJ1-2, the full variable domain reads DTGVSQNPRHKITKRGQNVTFRCDPISEHNRLYWYRQTLGQGPEFLTYFQNEAQLEKSRLLSDRFSAERPKGSFSTLEIQRTEQGDSAMYLCASPIWDGYTFGSGTRLTVV.

This chain uses TRBV5-1 with TRBJ2-5; 10 bases align to TRBD1. V was pared by 0 bases and J by 0 bases, with 5 bases of the junction left unmatched. CDR3 size: 17 residues. The germline V gene encodes CDR1 SGHRS and CDR2 YFSETQ. The CDR3 loop reads CASSLGRTGGNQETQYF. DNA of the CDR3: TGCGCCAGCAGCTTGGGGCGGACAGGGGGAAACCAAGAGACCCAGTACTTC.

This clone was detected a few times. The chain combines TRBV28 with TRBJ2-7; tentative D call: TRBD2 (7 bases). V lost 3 bases to trimming and J lost 2 bases, with 11 bases between them. Germline CDR1 MDHEN, CDR2 SYDVKM. The CDR3 length is 14 residues. CDR3 sequence: CASSLGGPPYEQYF. The CDR3, as DNA: TGTGCCAGCAGTTTGGGGGGGCCGCCCTACGAGCAGTACTTC.

This chain links TRBV7-2 with TRBJ1-1; no clear D gene. With 2 bases removed from V and 0 bases from J, the gap between germline ends came to 7 bases. Germline V gene sequence: CDR1 SGHTA, CDR2 FQGNSA. This CDR3 has 14 residues. The DNA of the CDR3 is TGTGCCAGCAGCTTACGTCGCATGAACACTGAAGCTTTCTTT. Translated: CASSLRRMNTEAFF.

The chain uses TRBV11-1 and TRBJ2-7; 9 bases line up with TRBD1. J was trimmed by 2 bases and V by 1 base; bases with no gene match: 6. This CDR3 contains 16 residues. Germline lookup yields CDR1 SGHAT and CDR2 FQDESV (reference sequence). CDR3 DNA: TGTGCCAGCAGCTTAGAAGGACAGGGGTTCCCCTACGAGCAGTACTTC. Protein sequence: CASSLEGQGFPYEQYF. The whole variable domain, remainder taken from reference TRBV11-1 and TRBJ2-7, is EAEVAQSPRYKITEKSQAVAFWCDPISGHATLYWYRQILGQGPELLVQFQDESVVDDSQLPKDRFSAERLKGVDSTLKIQPAELGDSAMYLCASSLEGQGFPYEQYFGPGTRLTVT.

In regard to this clone: This sequence is one base from a far larger clone and is likely a read error. The same CDR3 is also encoded by other DNA sequences in this sample. The rearrangement uses TRBV5-1 and TRBJ2-7; D is perhaps TRBD2 (6 bases). Germline CDR1 is SGHRS and CDR2 is YFSETQ. V lost 0 bases and J 0 bases, leaving 7 bases between the germline ends. This CDR3 is built from 14 residues. The DNA of the CDR3 is TGCGCCAGCAGCTTGGTGGGGGGCTCCTACGAGCAGTACTTC. Translation: CASSLVGGSYEQYF. Combining the CDR3 with reference TRBV5-1 and TRBJ2-7 gives the whole variable domain KAGVTQTPRYLIKTRGQQVTLSCSPISGHRSVSWYQQTPGQGLQFLFEYFSETQRNKGNFPGRFSGRQFSNSRSEMNVSTLELGDSALYLCASSLVGGSYEQYFGPGTRLTVT.

This clone was observed a few times. The V and J genes are TRBV19 and TRBJ1-1; no definite D call. The CDR3 has 13 amino acids. Trimming cost V 5 bases and J 3 bases, with 10 bases left between them. Germline values: CDR1 LNHDA, CDR2 SQIVND (reference sequence). The CDR3 DNA sequence: TGTGCCAGTAGTTTGCGGATGCACACTGAAGCTTTCTTT. It yields the protein CASSLRMHTEAFF.

Concerning this clone itself: A much larger clone sits a single nucleotide away, making a read error possible. This sample includes further DNA sequences coding for the same CDR3. This chain joins TRBV6-1 and TRBJ2-3, with TRBD2 identical over 7 bases. Per germline, CDR1 MNHNS and CDR2 SASEGT. This CDR3 is built from 14 residues. In DNA, the CDR3 is TGCGCCAGCCGTTTCGGGGACTACACAGATACGCAGTATTTT. It yields the protein CASRFGDYTDTQYF.

This chain connects TRBV6-6 to TRBJ2-2; a weak D match, TRBD1 (6 bases). Germline V gives CDR1 MNHNY, CDR2 SVGAGI (reference sequence). The ends were cut back, 6 bases at V and 7 bases at J, with 15 bases in the middle. CDR3 length: 14 residues. The CDR3 sequence is CASSLNRVSGELFF. The CDR3 DNA follows: TGTGCCAGCAGCTTAAACAGGGTCAGCGGGGAGCTGTTTTTT.

The chain uses TRBV5-1 and TRBJ2-7; 9 bases agree with TRBD1. The CDR3 loop spans 16 amino acids. Germline CDR1 SGHRS, CDR2 YFSETQ. Trimming took 3 bases from V and 5 from J; bases not matched to a gene: 12. The CDR3 DNA reads TGCGCCAGCAGCTCACTTACAGGGGGCCTAGAACACGAGCAGTACTTC. It encodes CASSSLTGGLEHEQYF.

The chain uses TRBV29-1 and TRBJ1-1; TRBD1 is a possible D gene (6 bases). Per the germline V gene, CDR1 is SQVTM and CDR2 is ANQGSEA. CDR3 size: 12 residues. The CDR3 DNA follows: TGCAAAAAAGGGGGGCTGAACACTGAAGCTTTCTTT. Encoded protein: CKKGGLNTEAFF.

The CDR3 reads CASSDRQGGFNSGANVLTF. CDR3 nucleotide sequence: TGCGCCAGCTCCGACCGACAGGGCGGCTTTAACTCTGGGGCCAACGTCCTGACTTTC. V gene TRBV10-2 combines with J gene TRBJ2-6; TRBD1 agrees at 7 bases. Germline V gives CDR1 WSHSY, CDR2 SAAADI. J gave up 0 bases and V 8 bases, and 16 bases lay outside the gene matches. The CDR3 is made up of 19 amino acids.

The chain joins TRBV10-3 to TRBJ1-5, with D uncertain. Germline V CDR1 and CDR2: ENHRY, SYGVKD. Between the trimmed V and J ends, which lost 10 bases and 1 base, there was a span of 14 bases. CDR3 size: 14 residues. CDR3 protein: CATSNDGSNQPQHF. The CDR3 DNA reads as TGTGCCACCTCTAATGACGGGAGCAATCAGCCCCAGCATTTT.

This clone has just a few counts. The same CDR3 arises from other DNA sequences in this sample as well. The rearrangement joins TRBV29-1 to TRBJ1-1, with no clear D. The CDR3 contains 11 residues. The germline CDR1 and CDR2 sequences are SQVTM and ANQGSEA. Trimming pared 5 bases from V and 1 base from J, leaving 5 bases between. CDR3: CSVSGNTEAFF. CDR3 bases: TGCAGCGTTTCGGGGAACACTGAAGCTTTCTTT.

This clone occurred a few times. Here the CDR3 DNA reads TGTGCCAGCAGCTTAGACAGGGGAACTGAAGCTTTCTTT. Translation: CASSLDRGTEAFF. The rearrangement links TRBV11-3 to TRBJ1-1; TRBD1 is a possible D gene (6 bases). This CDR3 is built from 13 residues. Between the trimmed V and J ends, which lost 0 bases and 5 bases, there was a span of 7 bases. Germline assignment: CDR1 SGHNT and CDR2 YENEEA. The complete variable domain, with remaining parts taken from reference TRBV11-3 and TRBJ1-1, reads EAGVVQSPRYKIIEKKQPVAFWCNPISGHNTLYWYLQNLGQGPELLIRYENEEAVDDSQLPKDRFSAERLKGVDSTLKIQPAELGDSAVYLCASSLDRGTEAFFGQGTRLTVV.

DNA for the CDR3: TGTGCCAGCAGTTCCCCGGGGGGGAACACAGATACGCAGTATTTT. Its translation is CASSSPGGNTDTQYF. The chain employs TRBV6-5 and TRBJ2-3; TRBD2 matches 8 bases. The CDR3 is 15 residues long. Germline V CDR1 and CDR2: MNHEY, SVGAGI. V lost 4 bases, J lost 2 bases, and 5 bases stayed unmatched.

The chain joins TRBV10-2 to TRBJ2-2, with a possible D match to TRBD2 (5 bases). Trimming cost V 1 base and J 4 bases, with 7 bases left between them. The germline gives CDR1 WSHSY, CDR2 SAAADI. The CDR3 length is 14 residues. CDR3 region: CASSELAPTGELFF. The CDR3 coding sequence is TGCGCCAGCAGTGAGTTAGCGCCCACCGGGGAGCTGTTTTTT.

This clone was observed at least ten times. The chain links TRBV25-1 to TRBJ1-6, with a possible D match to TRBD1 (6 bases). Trimming removed 9 bases at V and 14 bases at J, with 20 bases between. This CDR3 spans 13 amino acids. The germline V gene encodes CDR1 MGHDK and CDR2 SYGVNS. The CDR3 region has the DNA TGTGCCAGTACCATTGGGGGGCTCGCGTCCCTCCACTTT. This gives the protein CASTIGGLASLHF.

J is TRBJ1-1 and V is TRBV6-4; D call uncertain. Trimming removed 5 bases at V and 5 bases at J, with 15 bases between. The germline CDR1 and CDR2 sequences are MRHNA and SNTAGT. This CDR3 comprises 14 residues. The CDR3 DNA follows: TGTGCCAGCAGTTCCGACCCACGGGTAACTGAAGCTTTCTTT. Protein: CASSSDPRVTEAFF.

This chain connects TRBV6-1 to TRBJ1-5, with D possibly TRBD1 on 5 matching bases. Germline V lookup: CDR1 MNHNS, CDR2 SASEGT. Between the trimmed V and J ends, which lost 7 bases and 3 bases, there was a span of 10 bases. The CDR3 length is 13 residues. CDR3 region: CASTGGYNQPQHF. CDR3 bases: TGTGCCAGCACTGGGGGGTACAATCAGCCCCAGCATTTT.